A single sample gave rise to the 24 T cell receptor beta chains below, sequenced in a study of T cells in Graves' hyperthyroidism and ophthalmopathy. RNA transcripts served as the template for amplifying TCR beta CDR3 regions. First-round RT-PCR of the TCR CDR3 relied on the HTBI primer set. TCRdb passed the multiplex PCR reads through MiXCR, listing each CDR3 protein once. This sample yields some 400,000 distinct CDR3 sequences, of which roughly 13% are seen a single time; 11% belongs to the top ten. The source material was blood. These receptors were taken from a woman in her sixties or seventies with Graves' hyperthyroidism.

The table lists this clonotype with many counts. This chain links TRBV6-1 with TRBJ2-7, with 7 bases aligning to TRBD1. The V and J ends lost 10 bases and 4 bases, in that order; junction bases with no gene match: 13. This CDR3 has 14 residues. Germline V gene lookup returns CDR1 MNHNS and CDR2 SASEGT. The CDR3 DNA sequence: TGTGCCACCAATAAACGGGACAGCACATACGAGCAGTACTTC. Its protein product is CATNKRDSTYEQYF.

At least ten counts were recorded for this clonotype. The chain is built from TRBV12-3 or TRBV12-4 and TRBJ2-5; 8 bases line up with TRBD2. CDR3 size: 16 residues. Unmatched junction bases numbered 6, after V lost 1 base and J lost 2 bases. The CDR3 coding sequence is TGTGCCAGCAGTTTAGGGGGAGAGCGGGGGCAAGAGACCCAGTACTTC. Encoded protein: CASSLGGERGQETQYF.

Many counts were recorded for this clonotype. J is TRBJ2-5 and V is TRBV27; the D call may be TRBD1 or TRBD2 (6 bases each). This CDR3 has 15 amino acids. CDR1 is MNHEY, CDR2 SMNVEV, per germline (reference sequence). Trimming took 8 bases from V and 5 from J, leaving 21 bases between them. As DNA, the CDR3 is TGTGCCAGCGCCACAACGACTAGGGGGAGGGAGACCCAGTACTTC. Its translation: CASATTTRGRETQYF.

This clonotype has ten or more counts. V usage is TRBV5-5 and J usage is TRBJ2-7; TRBD2 aligns across 8 bases. Germline-derived CDR1 and CDR2 are SGHKS and YYEKEE (reference sequence). The CDR3 has 15 amino acids. Unmatched junction bases numbered 14, after V lost 6 bases and J lost 6 bases. In DNA form, the CDR3 reads TGTGCCAGCACTACCGGGCCGGGGGGGGCCTCCGAGCAGTACTTC. Its protein is CASTTGPGGASEQYF.

This clonotype has a count of ten or more. The genes are TRBV5-1 and TRBJ2-5, with D unresolved. Trimming left V 2 bases short and J 5 bases short, with 13 bases between. The CDR3 runs 14 residues. Germline-derived CDR1 and CDR2 are SGHRS and YFSETQ. CDR3 protein: CASSLSSSLETQYF. CDR3 DNA: TGCGCCAGCAGCTTATCTTCTTCCTTGGAGACCCAGTACTTC.

On this clonotype: A much larger clone is a single base away; this may be a read error. This rearrangement joins TRBV18 to TRBJ1-2; no clear D. Germline V gene data show CDR1 as KGHSH and CDR2 as LQKENI. Between the trimmed V and J ends, which lost 5 bases and 6 bases, there was a span of 19 bases. This CDR3 is 15 amino acids long. The CDR3 loop reads CASSMGAAENHGYTF. For the CDR3, the DNA is TGTGCCAGCTCAATGGGAGCTGCAGAAAACCATGGCTACACCTTC.

This clonotype was seen repeatedly, ten times or more. The chain has TRBV11-3 and TRBJ1-4; D gene ambiguous. The germline V gene encodes CDR1 SGHNT and CDR2 YENEEA. Trimming removed 0 bases from V and 8 bases from J, with 13 bases in between. The CDR3 spans 15 residues. CDR3 in amino acids: CASSLEGRGIEKLFF. The CDR3 DNA reads TGTGCCAGCAGCTTAGAAGGCCGGGGAATCGAAAAACTGTTTTTT.

This clonotype was seen at least ten times. The CDR3 is CASSVASSYNEQFF. The CDR3 DNA reads TGTGCCAGCAGTGTAGCGAGTTCCTACAATGAGCAGTTCTTC. This chain uses TRBV2 with TRBJ2-1; tentative D call: TRBD2 (5 bases). CDR3 length equals 14 residues. V lost 4 bases and J 1 base, leaving 8 bases between the germline ends. Germline CDR1 SNHLY, CDR2 FYNNEI.

This clonotype was recorded many times. The chain recombines TRBV5-1 with TRBJ2-1; D is unclear. Germline V gives CDR1 SGHRS, CDR2 YFSETQ. The V end was cut by 4 bases, the J end by 6 bases, with 8 bases between. The CDR3 is 12 residues long. DNA for the CDR3: TGCGCCAGCAGCCTCACCTTCAATGAGCAGTTCTTC. This gives the protein CASSLTFNEQFF. Complete variable domain (other parts from reference TRBV5-1 and TRBJ2-1): KAGVTQTPRYLIKTRGQQVTLSCSPISGHRSVSWYQQTPGQGLQFLFEYFSETQRNKGNFPGRFSGRQFSNSRSEMNVSTLELGDSALYLCASSLTFNEQFFGPGTRLTVL.

J is TRBJ2-7 and V is TRBV30; D perhaps matches TRBD1 (5 bases). The CDR3 spans 11 residues. The V end was cut by 3 bases, the J end by 3 bases, with 6 bases between. CDR1 is GTSNPN and CDR2 is SVGIG in the germline V gene (reference sequence). The CDR3 coding sequence is TGTGCCTGGAGCGACAGCTACGAGCAGTACTTC. This sequence encodes CAWSDSYEQYF.

This clonotype was found many times. DNA of the CDR3: TGTGCCAGCAGCTTAGGGAGTCGGGGGTCTGGGGCCAACGTCCTGACTTTC. Its protein is CASSLGSRGSGANVLTF. The rearrangement links TRBV11-2 to TRBJ2-6; weak D call: TRBD2 (6 bases). There are 17 residues in the CDR3. V lost 1 base and J 1 base, leaving 11 bases between the germline ends. Germline V gives CDR1 SGHAT, CDR2 FQNNGV.

In this sample, this clonotype turned up many times. The V call is TRBV20-1, the J call TRBJ2-7, with TRBD1 matching 10 bases. Germline CDR1 DFQATT, CDR2 SNEGSKA (reference sequence). With V trimmed by 3 bases and J by 3 bases, 8 bases remained unmatched. The CDR3 is 15 residues long. DNA of the CDR3: TGCAGTGCTAGGGGGACAGGGGCTTATTTCTACGAGCAGTACTTC. It codes for CSARGTGAYFYEQYF.

This clonotype appeared many times. The gene calls are TRBV13 and TRBJ2-4; D remains unclear. Germline lookup yields CDR1 PRHDT and CDR2 FYEKMQ (reference sequence). V lost 2 bases and J 0 bases, leaving 11 bases between the germline ends. The CDR3 totals 16 residues. CDR3 protein: CASSLWPDVAKNIQYF. CDR3 DNA: TGTGCCAGCAGCTTATGGCCAGACGTAGCCAAAAACATTCAGTACTTC.

This clonotype has a count of ten or more. This chain uses TRBV3-1 with TRBJ2-7; 8 bases are shared with TRBD2. Germline V gives CDR1 LGHDT, CDR2 YNNKEL (reference sequence). The CDR3 is made up of 14 amino acids. Losses at the gene ends were 0 bases for V and 6 bases for J; bases not matched to a gene: 4. CDR3: CASSQDGGAIEQYF. CDR3 nucleotide sequence: TGTGCCAGCAGCCAAGACGGGGGGGCCATCGAGCAGTACTTC.

At least ten counts were recorded for this clonotype. The chain is built from TRBV11-2 and TRBJ2-1; 10 positions match TRBD2. The CDR3 runs 15 residues. With V trimmed by 1 base and J by 8 bases, 5 bases remained unmatched. From germline, CDR1 is SGHAT and CDR2 FQNNGV. This CDR3 reads CASSLGSGRAHEQFF. The CDR3 DNA follows: TGTGCCAGCAGCTTAGGCAGCGGGAGGGCCCATGAGCAGTTCTTC.

The chain employs TRBV20-1 and TRBJ2-1; D gene unclear. The CDR3 runs to 10 residues. CDR1 is DFQATT and CDR2 is SNEGSKA in the germline V gene (reference sequence). Trimming removed 8 bases from V and 6 bases from J, with 8 bases in between. DNA of the CDR3: TGCAGTCCGGCCGTCAATGAGCAGTTCTTC. Amino acid sequence: CSPAVNEQFF.

This clonotype was seen many times. This chain connects TRBV20-1 to TRBJ2-3; D is unclear. Germline V gives CDR1 DFQATT, CDR2 SNEGSKA (reference sequence). Trimming pared 1 base from V and 0 bases from J, leaving 11 bases between. CDR3 length equals 15 residues. For the CDR3, the DNA is TGCAGTGCTAGAGCCCCTTGGTCTAGCACAGATACGCAGTATTTT. Protein: CSARAPWSSTDTQYF.

The rearrangement links TRBV7-8 to TRBJ2-5, with 10 bases that match TRBD2. This CDR3 has 15 residues. V shed 7 bases, J shed 4 bases, and the junction held 9 bases outside the gene matches. The germline V gene encodes CDR1 SGHVS and CDR2 FQNEAQ. CDR3 sequence (DNA): TGTGCCAGCACAACACTAGCGGGAAAGGGAGAGACCCAGTACTTC. This codes for CASTTLAGKGETQYF.

V is TRBV19 and J is TRBJ2-7, with D perhaps given as TRBD1 or TRBD2 (5 bases each). This CDR3 is 15 amino acids long. The germline V gene encodes CDR1 LNHDA and CDR2 SQIVND (reference sequence). Trimming pared 1 base from V and 4 bases from J, leaving 14 bases between. CDR3 in amino acids: CASSIVGTPRYEQYF. CDR3 nucleotides: TGTGCCAGTAGTATAGTGGGGACCCCACGATACGAGCAGTACTTC.

At least ten counts were recorded for this clonotype. This chain connects TRBV28 to TRBJ1-4; D possibly corresponds to TRBD1 (6 bases). This CDR3 has 17 residues. V lost 4 bases and J 5 bases, leaving 20 bases between the germline ends. Looked up from germline, CDR1 is MDHEN and CDR2 is SYDVKM. The DNA of the CDR3 is TGTGCCAGCAGTTCCCCCGGCAGGGGCGGAAGGAATGAAAAACTGTTTTTT. This translates into CASSSPGRGGRNEKLFF.

In the case of this clonotype: Its ends do not fully match the called genes, so a read error is possible. The chain combines TRBV7-2 with TRBJ2-1; D may be TRBD1 (6 bases). The germline gives CDR1 SGHTA, CDR2 FQGNSA. The CDR3 consists of 15 residues. CDR3 in DNA: TGTGCCAGCAGCTTAGGGGGGACAACTTACAATGGGCAGTTCTTC. It yields the protein CASSLGGTTYNGQFF. Filled out from reference TRBV7-2 and TRBJ2-1, the complete variable domain reads GAGVSQSPSNKVTEKGKDVELRCDPISGHTALYWYRQSLGQGLEFLIYFQGNSAPDKSGLPSDRFSAERTGGSVSTLTIQRTQQEDSAVYLCASSLGGTTYNGQFFGPGTRLTVL.

The V call is TRBV29-1, the J call TRBJ1-2, with TRBD1 matching over 7 bases. CDR1 and CDR2 from the germline V gene are SQVTM and ANQGSEA. CDR3 length: 12 amino acids. V gave up 7 bases and J gave up 4 bases; unmatched junction bases: 6. CDR3 bases: TGCAGCGCCGGACAGGTCTCCTATGGCTACACCTTC. This encodes CSAGQVSYGYTF.

At least ten counts were recorded for this clonotype. The J gene is TRBJ2-7, the V gene TRBV6-1; TRBD1 agrees at 12 bases. Looked up from germline, CDR1 is MNHNS and CDR2 is SASEGT. V lost 8 bases and J lost 7; bases outside the gene matches: 12. The CDR3 extends over 15 amino acids. The DNA of the CDR3 is TGTGCCAGCGTGGGGGGGACAGGGGGCGCGGGGGAGCAGTACTTC. It encodes CASVGGTGGAGEQYF.

At least ten counts were recorded for this clonotype. V usage is TRBV2 and J usage is TRBJ2-7; no clear D. The germline V gene encodes CDR1 SNHLY and CDR2 FYNNEI. Between the trimmed V and J ends, which lost 7 bases and 3 bases, there was a span of 19 bases. CDR3 length: 15 residues. The CDR3 loop reads CASKVPLAGNYEQYF. The DNA for the CDR3 is TGTGCCAGCAAGGTCCCCCTTGCAGGAAACTACGAGCAGTACTTC.